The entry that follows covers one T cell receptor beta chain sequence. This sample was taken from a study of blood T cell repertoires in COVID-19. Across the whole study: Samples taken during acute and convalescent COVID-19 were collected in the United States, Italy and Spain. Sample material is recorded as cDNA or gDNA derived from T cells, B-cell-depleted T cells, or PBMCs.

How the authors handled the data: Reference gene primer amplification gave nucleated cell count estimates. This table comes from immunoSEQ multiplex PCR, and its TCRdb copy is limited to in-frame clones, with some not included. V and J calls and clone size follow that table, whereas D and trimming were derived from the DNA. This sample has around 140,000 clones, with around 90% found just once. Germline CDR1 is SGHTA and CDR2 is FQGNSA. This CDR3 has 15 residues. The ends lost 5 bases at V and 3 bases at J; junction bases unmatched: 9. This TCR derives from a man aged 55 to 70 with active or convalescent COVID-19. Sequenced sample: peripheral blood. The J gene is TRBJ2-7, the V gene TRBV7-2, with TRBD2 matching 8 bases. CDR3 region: CASSTGGGARYEQYF. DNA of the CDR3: TGTGCCAGCAGCACGGGGGGGGGCGCACGCTACGAGCAGTACTTC.